What follows are 29 T cell receptor beta chains derived from one specimen sequenced in a study of blood T cells in healthy people across ages. The second PCR ran roughly 7 to 12 cycles with a sample-barcoded 5' primer and J-beta primers. One entry per CDR3 protein, called by TCRdb with MiXCR from the 5' RACE reads. The sample lists about a million distinct CDR3 sequences; just over 50% were seen once. The sample consisted of blood. Source of these receptors: a woman aged 60-75 years in good health.

This clonotype has a handful of counts. The gene calls are TRBV18 and TRBJ2-7; D tentatively fits TRBD1 or TRBD2 (5 bases each). The CDR3 has 16 amino acids. The V and J ends lost 5 bases and 3 bases respectively, with 20 bases between them. Germline CDR1 reads KGHSH; CDR2 reads LQKENI. The CDR3 coding sequence is TGTGCCAGCTCATCTATACTCAGGGAGCTTCTCTACGAGCAGTACTTC. It encodes CASSSILRELLYEQYF. The full variable domain, with the rest looked up from reference TRBV18 and TRBJ2-7, is NAGVMQNPRHLVRRRGQEARLRCSPMKGHSHVYWYRQLPEEGLKFMVYLQKENIIDESGMPKERFSAEFPKEGPSILRIQQVVRGDSAAYFCASSSILRELLYEQYFGPGTRLTVT.

Turning to this clonotype: At one end, the junction sequence differs from germline, possibly due to a read error. This chain links TRBV4-3 with TRBJ2-7; D is unresolved. There are 13 residues in the CDR3. Per the germline V gene, CDR1 is LGHNA and CDR2 is YSLEER. CDR3 bases: TGCGCCGGCAGCCAAGATGGTGTACGCGAGCAGTACTTC. Amino acid sequence: CAGSQDGVREQYF.

The chain recombines TRBV27 with TRBJ1-2, with a possible D match to TRBD1 (6 bases). The CDR3 consists of 17 residues. The germline CDR1 and CDR2 sequences are MNHEY and SMNVEV (reference sequence). Trimming removed 4 bases from V and 0 bases from J, with 18 bases in between. The chain's CDR3 is CASSSPRTVLSNYGYTF. Here the CDR3 DNA reads TGTGCCAGCAGTTCCCCGAGGACAGTTCTCTCTAACTATGGCTACACCTTC.

The chain carries TRBV28 and TRBJ2-3; no reliable D call. CDR1 is MDHEN, CDR2 SYDVKM, per germline. V was trimmed by 3 bases and J by 1 base, leaving 11 bases between them. This CDR3 has 15 amino acids. This chain's CDR3 is CASSLRSLGTDTQYF. CDR3 bases: TGTGCCAGCAGTTTGCGGAGCCTGGGCACAGATACGCAGTATTTT.

The V gene is TRBV6-1, the J gene TRBJ2-1; 8 bases fit TRBD1. Germline trimming cut 6 bases from V and 7 bases from J; bases unmatched to any gene: 5. The germline gives CDR1 MNHNS, CDR2 SASEGT. CDR3 length equals 13 residues. CDR3 DNA: TGTGCCAGCAGCGGGACAGGACGAAATGAGCAGTTCTTC. Protein sequence: CASSGTGRNEQFF.

The rearrangement joins TRBV6-5 to TRBJ2-6; D perhaps matches TRBD2 (5 bases). This CDR3 comprises 20 residues. The germline V gene encodes CDR1 MNHEY and CDR2 SVGAGI. V shed 0 bases and J shed 0 bases, with 18 bases lying between them. CDR3 sequence reads: CASSYSRVGTAVSGANVLTF. For the CDR3, the DNA is TGTGCCAGCAGTTACTCGCGGGTCGGTACAGCCGTCTCTGGGGCCAACGTCCTGACTTTC.

This sequence joins TRBV6-5 and TRBJ1-5, with 7 nucleotides matching TRBD1. The CDR3 loop spans 14 amino acids. Looked up from germline, CDR1 is MNHEY and CDR2 is SVGAGI. V gave up 5 bases and J gave up 3 bases; unmatched junction bases: 4. CDR3 protein: CASSIQGNNQPQHF. The CDR3 nucleotides read TGTGCCAGCAGTATACAGGGGAACAATCAGCCCCAGCATTTT.

On this clonotype: One junction end disagrees with the germline gene, perhaps due to a read error. V gene TRBV4-3 combines with J gene TRBJ2-1, with D perhaps assigned TRBD1 or TRBD2 (6 bases each). The CDR3 loop spans 14 amino acids. From germline, CDR1 is LGHNA and CDR2 YSLEER. For the CDR3, the DNA is TGCGCCAGCAGCCTCGGTCGGCGGGACAATGGGCAGTTCTTC. Its protein product is CASSLGRRDNGQFF.

This clonotype was counted a few times. The chain combines TRBV6-5 with TRBJ2-7; 8 positions match TRBD1. Per the germline V gene, CDR1 is MNHEY and CDR2 is SVGAGI. The V and J ends lost 2 bases and 3 bases, in that order; junction bases with no gene match: 6. The CDR3 consists of 15 residues. The CDR3 protein is CASSYPGQGIYEQYF. CDR3 in DNA: TGTGCCAGCAGTTACCCTGGACAGGGAATCTACGAGCAGTACTTC.

The CDR3 DNA sequence: TGTGCCAGCAGCCAAGTACATAGCGACACCTACTCCTACGAGCAGTACTTC. Translating gives CASSQVHSDTYSYEQYF. The V and J genes are TRBV4-2 and TRBJ2-7; TRBD2 is a possible D gene (5 bases). The V end was cut by 1 base, the J end by 0 bases, with 16 bases between. The CDR3 is 17 residues long. Germline V gene lookup returns CDR1 LGHNA and CDR2 YNFKEQ.

The chain couples TRBV4-1 to TRBJ2-1; 10 positions match TRBD2. CDR1 and CDR2 from the germline V gene are MGHRA and YSYEKL. With V trimmed by 3 bases and J by 0 bases, 8 bases remained unmatched. The CDR3 has 18 amino acids. CDR3 sequence (DNA): TGCGCCAGCAGCCATCTATTAGCGGGAGGCAGCTCCTACAATGAGCAGTTCTTC. Protein product: CASSHLLAGGSSYNEQFF.

This clonotype was detected a few times. The chain combines TRBV7-6 with TRBJ2-3; D gene unclear. This CDR3 has 13 residues. V dropped 1 base and J dropped 4 bases, with 6 bases sitting between them. The germline V gene encodes CDR1 SGHVS and CDR2 FNYEAQ. The CDR3 nucleotides are TGTGCCAGCAGCTTAGGGTCATCAGATACGCAGTATTTT. Translation gives CASSLGSSDTQYF.

The table lists this clonotype with a few counts. CDR3 region: CASSRYPEETQYF. In nucleotides, the CDR3 is TGCGCCAGCAGCCGATATCCCGAGGAGACCCAGTACTTC. The chain carries TRBV5-1 and TRBJ2-5, with unresolved D. Germline lookup yields CDR1 SGHRS and CDR2 YFSETQ. V was clipped by 4 bases and J by 5 bases, with 12 bases between them. This CDR3 spans 13 amino acids. The full variable domain, completed using reference TRBV5-1 and TRBJ2-5, is KAGVTQTPRYLIKTRGQQVTLSCSPISGHRSVSWYQQTPGQGLQFLFEYFSETQRNKGNFPGRFSGRQFSNSRSEMNVSTLELGDSALYLCASSRYPEETQYFGPGTRLLVL.

The chain employs TRBV7-2 and TRBJ1-1; D is unresolved. This CDR3 has 14 amino acids. Trimming removed 4 bases from V and 1 base from J, with 10 bases in between. Germline CDR1 SGHTA, CDR2 FQGNSA. CDR3 nucleotide sequence: TGTGCCAGCAGCTCCACCCCAGGGAACACTGAAGCTTTCTTT. As protein: CASSSTPGNTEAFF.

The chain couples TRBV5-1 to TRBJ2-7, with TRBD2 as a possible D gene (5 bases). Germline V gene data show CDR1 as SGHRS and CDR2 as YFSETQ. CDR3 length: 15 residues. V dropped 3 bases and J dropped 2 bases, with 15 bases sitting between them. CDR3 in DNA: TGCGCCAGCAGCTCACGAACTAGAATTCCCTACGAGCAGTACTTC. Amino acids: CASSSRTRIPYEQYF.

This sequence joins TRBV9 and TRBJ2-7; no clear D. Trimming stripped 0 bases from V and 2 bases from J, with 9 bases between. The germline V gene has CDR1 SGDLS and CDR2 YYNGEE. This CDR3 has 14 residues. The CDR3 region has the DNA TGTGCCAGCAGCGTAGACGGGTTCACCTACGAGCAGTACTTC. This gives the protein CASSVDGFTYEQYF.

The chain recombines TRBV6-1 with TRBJ2-4, with 7 bases that match TRBD1. The CDR3 has 14 residues. CDR1 MNHNS and CDR2 SASEGT come from the germline V gene. The ends lost 5 bases at V and 8 bases at J; junction bases unmatched: 9. The chain's CDR3 is CASSFGQAGDIQYF. In nucleotides, the CDR3 is TGTGCCAGCAGTTTTGGACAGGCCGGGGACATTCAGTACTTC.

The gene calls are TRBV4-3 and TRBJ2-5; 11 bases are a match to TRBD2. The V segment lost 0 bases and the J segment 11 bases; nucleotides outside the gene matches: 17. The germline CDR1 and CDR2 sequences are LGHNA and YSLEER. CDR3 length equals 18 residues. CDR3 region: CASSQDGPLAGVRNEQYF. DNA of the CDR3: TGCGCCAGCAGCCAAGATGGACCACTAGCGGGAGTGAGGAATGAGCAGTACTTC.

This clonotype was seen more than once but under ten times. This chain uses TRBV14 with TRBJ1-2; D is unclear. The length of the CDR3 is 11 residues. CDR1 SGHDN and CDR2 FVKESK come from the germline V gene. Trimming pared 3 bases from V and 7 bases from J, leaving 6 bases between. The CDR3 bases are TGTGCCAGCAGCCACGATGGTGGCTACACCTTC. This gives the protein CASSHDGGYTF.

The count of this clonotype is one. The rearrangement links TRBV5-1 to TRBJ1-1, with 7 bases identical to TRBD1. This CDR3 comprises 18 residues. Germline lookup yields CDR1 SGHRS and CDR2 YFSETQ. The junction had 17 bases not matched to a gene; V was cut back by 5 bases and J by 1 base. The chain's CDR3 is CASSQWVQGGAGNTEAFF. CDR3 bases: TGCGCCAGCAGTCAATGGGTTCAGGGGGGCGCGGGGAACACTGAAGCTTTCTTT.

The chain is built from TRBV20-1 and TRBJ1-5; 8 bases align to TRBD1. The ends lost 0 bases at V and 6 bases at J; junction bases unmatched: 10. Germline values: CDR1 DFQATT, CDR2 SNEGSKA (reference sequence). The CDR3 loop spans 16 amino acids. The CDR3 bases are TGCAGTGCTAGAGATATGTGGACAGGGCGTTCTCAGCCCCAGCATTTT. The encoded protein is CSARDMWTGRSQPQHF.

The genes are TRBV27 and TRBJ2-4, with TRBD2 matching over 7 bases. The DNA matches TRBJ2-7 better at its end, which makes the J call doubtful. This CDR3 comprises 15 residues. Germline CDR1 is MNHEY and CDR2 is SMNVEV (reference sequence). CDR3 region: CASSLSRRTSYEQYF. Here the CDR3 DNA reads TGTGCCAGCAGTTTATCGAGAAGGACTAGCTACGAGCAGTACTTC.

This clonotype was picked up many times. The chain uses TRBV7-2 and TRBJ2-5, with D maybe TRBD1 (6 bases). Germline CDR1 and CDR2: SGHTA and FQGNSA. The CDR3 covers 15 residues. Trimming cost V 3 bases and J 5 bases, with 16 bases left between them. The CDR3 DNA reads as TGTGCCAGCAGCTTCAAAGGGGGTTCGGGGGAGACCCAGTACTTC. Its translation is CASSFKGGSGETQYF.

V gene TRBV10-3 combines with J gene TRBJ2-3; the D is unclear. This CDR3 is built from 15 residues. In germline, CDR1 is ENHRY, CDR2 SYGVKD. Trimming took 3 bases from V and 0 from J, leaving 10 bases between them. The CDR3: CAISEGLSSTDTQYF. DNA of the CDR3: TGTGCCATCAGTGAAGGTCTCTCTAGCACAGATACGCAGTATTTT.

The chain employs TRBV20-1 and TRBJ1-1; D not certain. Germline lookup yields CDR1 DFQATT and CDR2 SNEGSKA (reference sequence). The CDR3 spans 11 residues. The CDR3 DNA reads as TGCAGCAACGATGGCAGGCCTAGCCCTTTCTTT. Translating gives CSNDGRPSPFF.

This clonotype was observed a handful of times. The chain is built from TRBV20-1 and TRBJ2-7; D ambiguous. CDR3 length: 13 amino acids. The V gene lost 2 bases and the J gene lost 1 base, with 9 bases spanning the gap. Looked up from germline, CDR1 is DFQATT and CDR2 is SNEGSKA (reference sequence). CDR3 loop: CSARTGPSYEQYF. For the CDR3, the DNA is TGCAGTGCTAGAACGGGCCCTTCCTACGAGCAGTACTTC.

V is TRBV10-3 and J is TRBJ2-1; 9 bases are a match to TRBD2. This CDR3 spans 18 amino acids. The germline V gene has CDR1 ENHRY and CDR2 SYGVKD. V was pared by 7 bases and J by 7 bases, with 20 bases of the junction left unmatched. This CDR3 reads CAIIRERGSLAGPNEQFF. The CDR3 nucleotides read TGTGCCATCATCCGGGAACGCGGTTCGCTAGCGGGACCGAATGAGCAGTTCTTC.

The chain joins TRBV27 to TRBJ1-1; D remains unclear. CDR3 size: 14 residues. CDR1 and CDR2 (germline): MNHEY, SMNVEV (reference sequence). V shed 5 bases and J shed 6 bases, with 16 bases lying between them. As DNA, the CDR3 is TGTGCCAGCAGTGGCAAGGGAGCCTCCCCTGAAGCTTTCTTT. Protein product: CASSGKGASPEAFF.

The V gene is TRBV3-1, the J gene TRBJ2-2; maybe TRBD1 (5 bases). Germline CDR1 is LGHDT and CDR2 is YNNKEL (reference sequence). The CDR3 totals 11 residues. Trimming removed 8 bases from V and 4 bases from J, with 5 bases in between. The CDR3 sequence is CASGATGELFF. The CDR3 DNA follows: TGTGCCAGCGGGGCCACCGGGGAGCTGTTTTTT.